One sample yielded the 6 T cell receptor beta chains listed below, sequenced in a study of cytomegalovirus exposure and HLA in healthy donors. The primer mix had 60 Vbeta and 13 Jbeta primers. Data came from immunoSEQ multiplex PCR; TCRdb stores just in-frame clones and leaves some out. The sample table sets out 35,000 to 50,000 clones. Sample: PBMCs. These TCRs come from a young woman in good health and CMV-seropositive.

V usage is TRBV5-1 and J usage is TRBJ1-3; possible D gene TRBD1, 6 bases. V lost 4 bases and J lost 0, with 8 bases in between. From germline, CDR1 is SGHRS and CDR2 YFSETQ. The CDR3 consists of 14 residues. The CDR3 spells CASSPQGSGNTIYF. CDR3 coding DNA: TGCGCCAGCAGCCCACAGGGCTCTGGAAACACCATATATTTT.

V usage is TRBV9 and J usage is TRBJ2-7; TRBD2 agrees at 9 bases. CDR3 length: 13 amino acids. Trimming cost V 10 bases and J 6 bases; bases outside gene matches: 11. The germline V gene has CDR1 SGDLS and CDR2 YYNGEE. This chain's CDR3 is CAARGRVAFEQYF. DNA of the CDR3: TGTGCCGCCCGCGGGAGGGTAGCTTTCGAGCAGTACTTC. Using reference TRBV9 and TRBJ2-7 for the parts outside the CDR3, the full variable domain is DSGVTQTPKHLITATGQRVTLRCSPRSGDLSVYWYQQSLDQGLQFLIQYYNGEERAKGNILERFSAQQFPDLHSELNLSSLELGDSALYFCAARGRVAFEQYFGPGTRLTVT.

The J gene is TRBJ1-2, the V gene TRBV29-1; D is possibly TRBD1 (6 bases). Trimming cost V 3 bases and J 5 bases, with 13 bases left between them. This CDR3 is 13 amino acids long. Germline V gene data show CDR1 as SQVTM and CDR2 as ANQGSEA. In nucleotides, the CDR3 is TGCAGCGTTGACTTGGGGGGGGCTTATGGCTACACCTTC. This codes for CSVDLGGAYGYTF.

J is TRBJ1-6 and V is TRBV11-3, with D unresolved. The germline gives CDR1 SGHNT, CDR2 YENEEA. V shed 5 bases and J shed 8 bases, with 10 bases lying between them. CDR3 size: 13 residues. The DNA of the CDR3 is TGTGCCAGCAGCATAAACGGGGATTCACCCCTCCACTTT. Its protein is CASSINGDSPLHF.

The V gene is TRBV15, the J gene TRBJ2-5, with 9 bases lining up with TRBD2. The V gene end was trimmed by 7 bases and the J gene end by 2 bases; junction bases not matched to a gene: 8. The CDR3 totals 15 residues. CDR1 and CDR2 (germline): LNHNV, YYDKDF (reference sequence). CDR3 protein: CATMGGGAGQETQYF. Here the CDR3 DNA reads TGTGCCACCATGGGCGGGGGGGCCGGGCAAGAGACCCAGTACTTC. Full variable domain (outside the CDR3, taken from reference TRBV15 and TRBJ2-5): DAMVIQNPRYQVTQFGKPVTLSCSQTLNHNVMYWYQQKSSQAPKLLFHYYDKDFNNEADTPDNFQSRRPNTSFCFLDIRSPGLGDTAMYLCATMGGGAGQETQYFGPGTRLLVL.

The J gene is TRBJ2-1, the V gene TRBV7-2; D gene unclear. This CDR3 has 15 residues. Germline loops: CDR1 SGHTA, CDR2 FQGNSA. The V end lost 1 base, the J end lost 5 bases, and 12 bases lay between the germline ends. The CDR3, as DNA: TGTGCCAGCAGCTTAGGGCGGTTCCCCGACAATGAGCAGTTCTTC. Its translation: CASSLGRFPDNEQFF.